The subject of this entry is one TCR beta chain. The sample belongs to a study of T cell changes during pregnancy in multiple sclerosis. Data came from immunoSEQ multiplex PCR; TCRdb stores just in-frame clones and leaves some out. The sample yields about 83,000 clones, about 89% seen once. V lost 5 bases to trimming and J lost 5 bases; unmatched junction nucleotides: 8. The CDR3 is 14 amino acids. Per the germline V gene, CDR1 is SGHVS and CDR2 is FNYEAQ. This clonotype was sampled from a female donor in good health, serving as a control in a pregnancy study. Some clones in this sample may be carry-over from other donors' samples. Here the sequenced sample was PBMCs, taken in the first trimester of pregnancy. The gene calls are TRBV7-6 and TRBJ2-5; 7 bases fit TRBD1. CDR3 residues: CASSPGTAGETQYF. In nucleotides, the CDR3 is TGTGCCAGCAGCCCTGGGACAGCTGGGGAGACCCAGTACTTC.